These 17 T cell receptor beta chains originate from one sample sequenced in a study of blood T cell repertoires in COVID-19. Generated by immunoSEQ multiplex PCR, the TCRdb table keeps only in-frame clones and is missing some. This table holds fewer than 150,000 clones, less than 90% found once. Sequencing was done on a sample of PBMCs or T cells enriched from blood (not recorded which). Receptors originate from a man aged 25 to 40 who had recovered from COVID-19.

The chain is built from TRBV19 and TRBJ1-2, with no clear D. The CDR3 is 12 residues long. Deletions cut 5 bases from V and 8 bases from J, with 12 bases between. Germline V gene sequence: CDR1 LNHDA, CDR2 SQIVND (reference sequence). CDR3 bases: TGTGCCAGTAGTCCCCGAGGTGACGGCTACACCTTC. Amino acids: CASSPRGDGYTF.

This chain links TRBV21-1 with TRBJ2-7; TRBD1 is taken as the D call from the table, unchecked against the DNA. TRBV21-1 is a known pseudogene. This CDR3 comprises 14 residues. CDR3 sequence: CASSKENRVGEQYF. The CDR3 DNA is TGTGCCAGCAGCAAAGAGAACAGGGTGGGAGAGCAGTACTTC.

The rearrangement joins TRBV11-3 to TRBJ2-1; D perhaps matches TRBD1 (6 bases). The CDR3 is 13 residues long. Germline V CDR1 and CDR2: SGHNT, YENEEA. The ends were cut back, 4 bases at V and 3 bases at J, with 7 bases in the middle. The CDR3 DNA sequence: TGTGCCAGCAGCTCGGACAGCTACAATGAGCAGTTCTTC. Amino acid sequence: CASSSDSYNEQFF.

CDR3 bases: TGTGCCAGCAGTTACGACAGGGGGCAAGAGACCCAGTACTTC. The encoded protein is CASSYDRGQETQYF. The rearrangement joins TRBV6-5 to TRBJ2-5; 9 bases are a match to TRBD1. There are 14 residues in the CDR3. Germline trimming cut 2 bases from V and 2 bases from J; bases unmatched to any gene: 0. Germline values: CDR1 MNHEY, CDR2 SVGAGI.

The V and J genes are TRBV27 and TRBJ2-1; 8 positions match TRBD2. With 5 bases clipped from V and 4 bases from J, the junction kept 7 bases outside the gene matches. CDR1 and CDR2 from the germline V gene are MNHEY and SMNVEV (reference sequence). The CDR3 length is 15 residues. The CDR3 is CASSASSGPYNEQFF. The CDR3 nucleotides are TGTGCCAGCAGTGCCTCTAGCGGGCCATACAATGAGCAGTTCTTC.

The V call is TRBV7-6, the J call TRBJ2-5, with 12 bases matching TRBD2. CDR1 is SGHVS, CDR2 FNYEAQ, per germline. The trim removed 3 bases at V and 7 bases at J, leaving 9 bases unmatched. This CDR3 contains 16 residues. CDR3 sequence (DNA): TGTGCCAGCAGCTTGCAGGCTAGCGGGGGGGGAGCGACCCAGTACTTC. Translated, it gives CASSLQASGGGATQYF.

CDR3 region: CAISAQGSNQPQHF. In nucleotides, the CDR3 is TGTGCCATCAGTGCTCAGGGTAGCAATCAGCCCCAGCATTTT. This chain connects TRBV10-3 to TRBJ1-5; TRBD1 might be the D (5 bases). Trimming pared 4 bases from V and 0 bases from J, leaving 7 bases between. CDR1 is ENHRY, CDR2 SYGVKD, per germline. This CDR3 spans 14 amino acids.

The chain joins TRBV3-1 (or the pseudogene TRBV3-2) to TRBJ2-4; maybe TRBD2 (6 bases). Trimming took off 0 bases at V and 4 bases at J, with 7 bases between the two ends. The germline gives CDR1 LGHDT, CDR2 YNNKEL (reference sequence). CDR3 length: 14 amino acids. CDR3 protein: CASSQDSGKNIQYF. In DNA form, the CDR3 reads TGTGCCAGCAGCCAAGATAGCGGTAAAAACATTCAGTACTTC.

V and J are TRBV19 and TRBJ1-3; 8 bases agree with TRBD1. The CDR3 loop spans 14 amino acids. Looked up from germline, CDR1 is LNHDA and CDR2 is SQIVND (reference sequence). V trimming: 8 bases; J trimming: 2 bases; junction bases outside the gene matches: 5. The CDR3 sequence: CASEPGQAGNTIYF. The DNA of the CDR3 is TGTGCCAGTGAACCGGGACAGGCTGGAAACACCATATATTTT.

The rearrangement links TRBV5-1 to TRBJ1-6; possible D gene TRBD1, 6 bases. The CDR3 has 15 residues. Trimming took 0 bases from V and 7 from J, leaving 11 bases between them. Per the germline V gene, CDR1 is SGHRS and CDR2 is YFSETQ. CDR3 sequence reads: CASSLEGVENSPLHF. The CDR3, as DNA: TGCGCCAGCAGCTTGGAGGGGGTTGAAAATTCACCCCTCCACTTT.

The chain combines TRBV3-1 (or the pseudogene TRBV3-2) with TRBJ2-7, with 10 bases fitting TRBD1. Germline values: CDR1 LGHDT, CDR2 YNNKEL (reference sequence). The length of the CDR3 is 14 residues. V shed 1 base and J 6 bases; nucleotides not matched to a gene: 3. Here the CDR3 reads CASSQGQGASEQYF. In DNA, the CDR3 is TGTGCCAGCAGCCAAGGACAGGGGGCGTCCGAGCAGTACTTC.

This clone occurred once. This chain uses TRBV19 with TRBJ2-4; D possibly corresponds to TRBD2 (6 bases). Germline CDR1 reads LNHDA; CDR2 reads SQIVND (reference sequence). The CDR3 runs 13 residues. V lost 10 bases and J 0 bases, leaving 10 bases between the germline ends. The chain's CDR3 is CATGDLAKNIQYF. CDR3 bases: TGTGCCACGGGGGATCTAGCCAAAAACATTCAGTACTTC.

J is TRBJ2-3 and V is TRBV18; D is perhaps TRBD1 (6 bases). With 2 bases removed from V and 2 bases from J, the gap between germline ends came to 11 bases. In germline, CDR1 is KGHSH, CDR2 LQKENI. CDR3 length: 15 amino acids. The CDR3 DNA reads as TGTGCCAGCTCACCAGACAGGAGGATCACAGATACGCAGTATTTT. Protein: CASSPDRRITDTQYF.

V is TRBV4-1 and J is TRBJ2-1; TRBD1 agrees at 11 bases. V dropped 1 base and J dropped 7; count of bases not matched to a gene: 9. Germline CDR1 MGHRA, CDR2 YSYEKL. This CDR3 has 17 residues. CDR3 DNA: TGCGCCAGCAGCCAAGGTGGGACAGGGGGAAAGTTGAATGAGCAGTTCTTC. This encodes CASSQGGTGGKLNEQFF.

This chain joins TRBV19 and TRBJ2-7; 8 bases align to TRBD2. From germline, CDR1 is LNHDA and CDR2 SQIVND (reference sequence). The length of the CDR3 is 15 residues. The trim removed 8 bases at V and 6 bases at J, leaving 15 bases unmatched. The CDR3: CASSIDSGSFSEQYF. CDR3 sequence (DNA): TGTGCCAGTTCTATAGACAGCGGGAGTTTTTCCGAGCAGTACTTC.

Regarding this clone: Other DNA sequences within the sample encode an identical CDR3. V is TRBV5-1 and J is TRBJ2-3; D remains unclear. This CDR3 is 14 amino acids long. CDR1 is SGHRS, CDR2 YFSETQ, per germline. V was trimmed by 0 bases and J by 0 bases, leaving 5 bases between them. CDR3 protein: CASSLARSTDTQYF. As DNA, the CDR3 is TGCGCCAGCAGCTTGGCGAGGAGCACAGATACGCAGTATTTT.

This clone was counted only a few times. CDR3 sequence reads: CASSLVGVANYGYTF. The CDR3 DNA is TGTGCCAGCAGCTTGGTGGGCGTCGCTAACTATGGCTACACCTTC. The chain recombines TRBV5-4 with TRBJ1-2, with D hard to call. Per the germline V gene, CDR1 is SGHNT and CDR2 is YYREEE (reference sequence). CDR3 length: 15 residues. V lost 0 bases, J lost 0 bases, and 9 bases lay in between.